A single sample gave rise to the 20 T cell receptor beta chains below, sequenced in a study of Tregs in tolerant kidney transplant recipients. Repertoires were generated with immunoSEQ multiplex PCR, while TCRdb's copy carries only in-frame clones and drops some. The sample contains some 16,000 clones, just over 90% of which appear only once. The specimen was CD8+ T cells from blood. The receptors come from a human donor in good health.

The chain joins TRBV7-9 to TRBJ2-7; a possible D gene is TRBD1 (5 bases). Per germline, CDR1 SEHNR and CDR2 FQNEAQ (reference sequence). Trimming took 5 bases from V and 2 from J, leaving 10 bases between them. The CDR3 covers 13 residues. CDR3 in DNA: TGTGCCAGCAGCCGCCAAGGGGCCTACGAGCAGTACTTC. It yields the protein CASSRQGAYEQYF.

The chain carries TRBV2 and TRBJ2-1, with TRBD2 identical over 10 bases. CDR1 and CDR2 (germline): SNHLY, FYNNEI. With V trimmed by 0 bases and J by 8 bases, 7 bases remained unmatched. The CDR3 loop spans 16 amino acids. CDR3 in amino acids: CASSEAQREGRYEQFF. The DNA of the CDR3 is TGTGCCAGCAGTGAAGCCCAGCGGGAGGGCCGTTATGAGCAGTTCTTC. Supplemented by reference TRBV2 and TRBJ2-1, the full variable domain reads EPEVTQTPSHQVTQMGQEVILRCVPISNHLYFYWYRQILGQKVEFLVSFYNNEISEKSEIFDDQFSVERPDGSNFTLKIRSTKLEDSAMYFCASSEAQREGRYEQFFGPGTRLTVL.

V and J are TRBV12-5 and TRBJ1-1; D gene uncertain. This CDR3 is built from 19 residues. The germline CDR1 and CDR2 sequences are LGHNT and FRNRAP. Trimming took off 2 bases at V and 0 bases at J, with 22 bases between the two ends. The CDR3 sequence: CASGLSTGSYQRLNTEAFF. DNA of the CDR3: TGTGCTAGTGGTTTGTCGACCGGGTCCTACCAGAGATTGAACACTGAAGCTTTCTTT.

This chain's CDR3 is CASSQEIDGLANEQFF. DNA for the CDR3: TGCGCCAGCAGCCAAGAAATTGACGGTCTGGCGAATGAGCAGTTCTTC. This rearrangement joins TRBV4-1 to TRBJ2-1; D gene ambiguous. The CDR3 extends over 16 amino acids. V lost 0 bases to trimming and J lost 7 bases, with 16 bases between them. Looked up from germline, CDR1 is MGHRA and CDR2 is YSYEKL.

This clone was recorded only once. This chain joins TRBV27 and TRBJ1-2; D perhaps matches TRBD1 (5 bases). Germline CDR1 and CDR2: MNHEY and SMNVEV (reference sequence). V lost 5 bases to trimming and J lost 5 bases, with 12 bases between them. This CDR3 is built from 13 residues. Written as DNA, the CDR3 is TGTGCCAGCAGTCCGAGACAGCTTTATGGCTACACCTTC. Its protein product is CASSPRQLYGYTF.

The chain couples TRBV7-9 to TRBJ2-7, with 8 bases aligning to TRBD2. Germline V gene data show CDR1 as SEHNR and CDR2 as FQNEAQ (reference sequence). CDR3 length: 14 residues. The J segment lost 7 bases and the V segment lost 4 bases, leaving 9 bases of the junction unmatched. The CDR3 DNA sequence: TGTGCCAGCAGCTCCTACCGACTAGCGAGGGAGCAGTACTTC. Its protein is CASSSYRLAREQYF.

DNA for the CDR3: TGTGCCAGCAGCACCCACAGCACAGATACGCAGTATTTT. Translating it yields CASSTHSTDTQYF. The chain carries TRBV7-6 and TRBJ2-3; D call uncertain. The length of the CDR3 is 13 residues. Trimming took off 5 bases at V and 0 bases at J, with 6 bases between the two ends. The germline V gene encodes CDR1 SGHVS and CDR2 FNYEAQ. Based on the CDR3 plus reference TRBV7-6 and TRBJ2-3, the full variable domain is GAGVSQSPRYKVTKRGQDVALRCDPISGHVSLYWYRQALGQGPEFLTYFNYEAQQDKSGLPNDRFSAERPEGSISTLTIQRTEQRDSAMYRCASSTHSTDTQYFGPGTRLTVL.

The chain joins TRBV9 to TRBJ2-2; the D gene could be TRBD1 or TRBD2 (6 bases each). The CDR3 totals 16 residues. V dropped 1 base and J dropped 4 bases, with 14 bases sitting between them. Germline V gene data show CDR1 as SGDLS and CDR2 as YYNGEE. The CDR3 nucleotides are TGTGCCAGCAGCGTATCCGGGGGCGCGTCCACCGGGGAGCTGTTTTTT. Translation gives CASSVSGGASTGELFF.

The chain combines TRBV7-9 with TRBJ1-3, with D perhaps TRBD1 (5 bases). The V gene's germline CDR1 is SEHNR and CDR2 FQNEAQ (reference sequence). CDR3 size: 13 residues. V shed 5 bases and J shed 6 bases, with 11 bases lying between them. The CDR3 is CASSRVGENTIYF. The CDR3 DNA reads as TGTGCCAGCAGCCGCGTGGGGGAAAACACCATATATTTT.

J is TRBJ1-2 and V is TRBV29-1; D possibly corresponds to TRBD1 (5 bases). The V gene lost 6 bases and the J gene lost 4 bases, with 15 bases spanning the gap. The CDR3 has 13 residues. Germline CDR1 is SQVTM and CDR2 is ANQGSEA. DNA of the CDR3: TGCAGCGTGTACTGGGGGACGGCCTATGGCTACACCTTC. It encodes CSVYWGTAYGYTF. Variable domain in full (rest from reference TRBV29-1 and TRBJ1-2): SAVISQKPSRDICQRGTSLTIQCQVDSQVTMMFWYRQQPGQSLTLIATANQGSEATYESGFVIDKFPISRPNLTFSTLTVSNMSPEDSSIYLCSVYWGTAYGYTFGSGTRLTVV.

This chain joins TRBV7-4 and TRBJ1-1, with D unclear. Germline V gives CDR1 SGHVT, CDR2 SQSDAQ. V gave up 4 bases and J gave up 2 bases, with 29 bases separating them. CDR3 size: 20 residues. The CDR3 loop reads CASSSFAQGREPSENTEAFF. The CDR3 DNA is TGTGCCAGCAGCTCTTTCGCCCAAGGCCGAGAGCCTTCCGAAAACACTGAAGCTTTCTTT. The variable domain in full, with the rest retrieved from reference TRBV7-4 and TRBJ1-1, is GAGVSQSPRYKVAKRGRDVALRCDSISGHVTLYWYRQTLGQGSEVLTYSQSDAQRDKSGRPSGRFSAERPERSVSTLKIQRTEQGDSAVYLCASSSFAQGREPSENTEAFFGQGTRLTVV.

The chain employs TRBV6-5 and TRBJ1-6; the D gene is possibly TRBD1 (5 bases). V lost 0 bases, J lost 5 bases, and 8 bases lay in between. The CDR3 runs 15 residues. The V gene's germline CDR1 is MNHEY and CDR2 SVGAGI. The CDR3 sequence is CASSYSGPDNSPLHF. For the CDR3, the DNA is TGTGCCAGCAGTTACTCGGGACCCGATAATTCACCCCTCCACTTT.

In this sample, this clone turned up once. This sequence joins TRBV25-1 and TRBJ1-2; unclear D gene. This CDR3 region has 12 residues. Trimming left V 4 bases short and J 5 bases short, with 8 bases between. Germline values: CDR1 MGHDK, CDR2 SYGVNS. The CDR3 DNA follows: TGTGCCAGCAGTGGATCCGGTTATGGCTACACCTTC. Residues: CASSGSGYGYTF.

This clone has more than one count but fewer than ten. The chain carries TRBV4-2 and TRBJ2-5, with 7 bases lining up with TRBD2. With V trimmed by 0 bases and J by 5 bases, 12 bases remained unmatched. The length of the CDR3 is 17 residues. Germline V lookup: CDR1 LGHNA, CDR2 YNFKEQ. CDR3 amino acids: CASSQDLGGWWGETQYF. The CDR3 region has the DNA TGTGCCAGCAGCCAAGACCTGGGGGGGTGGTGGGGGGAGACCCAGTACTTC.

The CDR3 protein is CASSLESPPETQYF. CDR3 DNA sequence: TGTGCCAGCAGCTTAGAGTCCCCCCCAGAGACCCAGTACTTC. The chain is built from TRBV7-6 and TRBJ2-5; the D is unclear. Germline CDR1 is SGHVS and CDR2 is FNYEAQ. The V end was cut by 1 base, the J end by 4 bases, with 10 bases between. This CDR3 region has 14 residues.

The V and J genes are TRBV11-1 and TRBJ2-7; D remains ambiguous. The CDR3 totals 15 residues. Germline CDR1 is SGHAT and CDR2 is FQDESV (reference sequence). The ends were cut back, 3 bases at V and 3 bases at J, with 15 bases in the middle. The CDR3 DNA follows: TGTGCCAGCAGCTTTGAGATTTCCAGAGTCTACGAGCAGTACTTC. Amino acids: CASSFEISRVYEQYF.

The V and J genes are TRBV5-5 and TRBJ1-5; 7 bases align to TRBD1. There are 17 residues in the CDR3. CDR1 is SGHKS and CDR2 is YYEKEE in the germline V gene (reference sequence). Trimming at V came to 2 bases and at J to 7 bases, leaving 15 bases not matched to a gene. CDR3 in DNA: TGTGCCAGCAGCTTTGTCCCGACAGGGAGGATCGGCCAGCCCCAGCATTTT. Translated: CASSFVPTGRIGQPQHF. The full variable domain, with the rest looked up from reference TRBV5-5 and TRBJ1-5, is DAGVTQSPTHLIKTRGQQVTLRCSPISGHKSVSWYQQVLGQGPQFIFQYYEKEERGRGNFPDRFSARQFPNYSSELNVNALLLGDSALYLCASSFVPTGRIGQPQHFGDGTRLSIL.

In this sample, this clone turned up a few times. Other DNA sequences in this sample translate to the same CDR3. The chain recombines TRBV7-3 with TRBJ1-1, with D hard to call. The CDR3 has 13 residues. Trimming removed 1 base from V and 5 bases from J, with 8 bases in between. The germline gives CDR1 SGHTA, CDR2 FQGTGA. The CDR3 DNA sequence: TGTGCCAGCAGCTTAAAGGGTTGGACTGAAGCTTTCTTT. It translates to CASSLKGWTEAFF.

The V and J genes are TRBV4-3 and TRBJ1-4; a possible D gene is TRBD1 (5 bases). There are 14 residues in the CDR3. CDR1 and CDR2 from the germline V gene are LGHNA and YSLEER. The V and J ends lost 8 bases and 6 bases respectively, with 16 bases between them. DNA for the CDR3: TGCGCCAGCGGGACGACTCATGGGGATGAAAAACTGTTTTTT. Amino acids: CASGTTHGDEKLFF.

The chain carries TRBV27 and TRBJ2-3, with D possibly matching TRBD1 (5 bases). Germline CDR1 and CDR2: MNHEY and SMNVEV (reference sequence). The CDR3 loop spans 15 amino acids. Trimming stripped 5 bases from V and 1 base from J, with 13 bases between. In DNA form, the CDR3 reads TGTGCCAGCAGTAGGGCAGGGTGGGGCACAGATACGCAGTATTTT. Its translation is CASSRAGWGTDTQYF.